Shown below are 19 T cell receptor beta chains from a single sample sequenced in a study of cytomegalovirus exposure and HLA in healthy donors. The PCR used 60 Vbeta and 13 Jbeta primers. Data came from immunoSEQ multiplex PCR; TCRdb stores just in-frame clones and leaves some out. The profile covers about 110,000 clones, with roughly 63% appearing a single time and 5.4% taken by the ten largest. Sequenced: PBMCs. The receptors come from a woman in her 70s in good health and CMV-seropositive.

The count of this clone is one. The chain employs TRBV5-1 and TRBJ1-1, with D uncertain. The CDR3 runs to 14 residues. Trimming cost V 0 bases and J 1 base, with 7 bases left between them. Germline V gene sequence: CDR1 SGHRS, CDR2 YFSETQ. DNA for the CDR3: TGCGCCAGCAGCTTGGAGGGAGCGAACACTGAAGCTTTCTTT. As protein: CASSLEGANTEAFF.

This clone was picked up a small number of times. This chain joins TRBV9 and TRBJ1-4, with a tentative D call TRBD1 (5 bases). The CDR3 spans 18 residues. Germline loops: CDR1 SGDLS, CDR2 YYNGEE. Trimming removed 3 bases at V and 10 bases at J, with 28 bases between. CDR3 amino acids: CASSATAGNSLPTGKLFF. The CDR3 DNA reads as TGTGCCAGCAGCGCGACGGCAGGGAATTCTCTACCAACGGGAAAACTGTTTTTT.

The genes are TRBV19 and TRBJ2-2; 10 nucleotides match TRBD2. CDR1 is LNHDA, CDR2 SQIVND, per germline (reference sequence). The junction had 4 bases not matched to a gene; V was cut back by 6 bases and J by 3 bases. The CDR3 is made up of 15 amino acids. CDR3 protein: CASRDGTSDTGELFF. In DNA form, the CDR3 reads TGTGCCAGTAGGGATGGGACTAGCGACACCGGGGAGCTGTTTTTT.

This clone was seen more than once but under ten times. V usage is TRBV11-2 and J usage is TRBJ1-1; D not certain. Germline V gives CDR1 SGHAT, CDR2 FQNNGV. CDR3 length: 12 residues. V dropped 5 bases and J dropped 4 bases, with 8 bases sitting between them. The DNA for the CDR3 is TGTGCCAGCAGCCCTCAGGTCACTGAAGCTTTCTTT. This gives the protein CASSPQVTEAFF. Complete variable domain (other parts from reference TRBV11-2 and TRBJ1-1): EAGVAQSPRYKIIEKRQSVAFWCNPISGHATLYWYQQILGQGPKLLIQFQNNGVVDDSQLPKDRFSAERLKGVDSTLKIQPAKLEDSAVYLCASSPQVTEAFFGQGTRLTVV.

The chain links TRBV5-4 to TRBJ2-7; 11 bases map to TRBD1. Germline assignment: CDR1 SGHNT and CDR2 YYREEE (reference sequence). Trimming at V came to 1 base and at J to 3 bases, leaving 3 bases not matched to a gene. CDR3 length equals 15 residues. The CDR3 spells CASSLWTGGIYEQYF. The CDR3 DNA reads TGTGCCAGCAGCTTGTGGACAGGGGGCATCTACGAGCAGTACTTC.

As to this clone: Other DNA sequences within the sample encode an identical CDR3. This chain joins TRBV10-3 and TRBJ1-1, with 9 bases aligning to TRBD1. The junction had 5 bases not matched to a gene; V was cut back by 8 bases and J by 1 base. The CDR3 runs to 14 residues. The germline V gene encodes CDR1 ENHRY and CDR2 SYGVKD. This chain's CDR3 is CAIRDREENTEAFF. Written as DNA, the CDR3 is TGTGCCATCCGGGACAGGGAGGAGAACACTGAAGCTTTCTTT.

The V gene is TRBV21-1, the J gene TRBJ1-1; the table's D call, TRBD1, was not checked against the DNA. TRBV21-1 is annotated as a pseudogene. The CDR3 totals 15 residues. CDR3 protein: CASSTTGATNTEAFF. CDR3 DNA: TGTGCCAGCAGCACGACAGGGGCCACGAACACTGAAGCTTTCTTT.

The V gene is TRBV30, the J gene TRBJ1-1; 7 bases align to TRBD1. Per the germline V gene, CDR1 is GTSNPN and CDR2 is SVGIG (reference sequence). Losses at the gene ends were 1 base for V and 0 bases for J; bases not matched to a gene: 2. The CDR3 runs to 14 residues. The CDR3 sequence: CAWSARGVNTEAFF. The CDR3 nucleotides are TGTGCCTGGAGTGCCAGGGGGGTGAACACTGAAGCTTTCTTT.

About this clone itself: Germline and junction disagree at one end, which may indicate a read error. CDR3 bases: TGTGCCAGCAGTGACTCGAGGGTTAATGAAAAACTGTTTTTT. The encoded protein is CASSDSRVNEKLFF. The rearrangement uses TRBV6-6 and TRBJ1-4, with D hard to call. CDR1 is MNHNY and CDR2 is SVGAGI in the germline V gene (reference sequence). The CDR3 loop spans 14 amino acids.

This chain joins TRBV5-8 and TRBJ1-3; D gene ambiguous. The CDR3 extends over 13 amino acids. Germline V gene data show CDR1 as SGHTS and CDR2 as YDEGEE. V shed 1 base and J shed 4 bases, with 6 bases lying between them. In DNA form, the CDR3 reads TGTGCCAGCAGCTTGTCCCAGGGAAACACCATATATTTT. The encoded protein is CASSLSQGNTIYF.

This sequence joins TRBV7-8 and TRBJ2-1; D possibly corresponds to TRBD2 (7 bases). V lost 1 base and J lost 7, with 11 bases in between. Germline V CDR1 and CDR2: SGHVS, FQNEAQ. The CDR3 spans 14 residues. The CDR3 reads CASSLEAGANEQFF. As DNA, the CDR3 is TGTGCCAGCAGCTTAGAGGCGGGGGCGAATGAGCAGTTCTTC.

This clone was seen more than once but under ten times. The rearrangement links TRBV5-1 to TRBJ2-7; TRBD1 agrees at 10 bases. With V trimmed by 4 bases and J by 2 bases, 6 bases remained unmatched. Looked up from germline, CDR1 is SGHRS and CDR2 is YFSETQ. This CDR3 has 15 amino acids. The CDR3, as DNA: TGCGCCAGCAGCAAGGACAGGGGGAAACCCTACGAGCAGTACTTC. It encodes CASSKDRGKPYEQYF. Variable domain in full (rest from reference TRBV5-1 and TRBJ2-7): KAGVTQTPRYLIKTRGQQVTLSCSPISGHRSVSWYQQTPGQGLQFLFEYFSETQRNKGNFPGRFSGRQFSNSRSEMNVSTLELGDSALYLCASSKDRGKPYEQYFGPGTRLTVT.

The chain recombines TRBV10-3 with TRBJ1-1; D gene uncertain. From germline, CDR1 is ENHRY and CDR2 SYGVKD. The CDR3 loop spans 12 amino acids. Trimming took 8 bases from V and 0 from J, leaving 7 bases between them. CDR3 DNA sequence: TGTGCCATCGGCAGATTGAACACTGAAGCTTTCTTT. Translating gives CAIGRLNTEAFF.

The V call is TRBV7-2, the J call TRBJ1-6; D possibly corresponds to TRBD1 (6 bases). The germline CDR1 and CDR2 sequences are SGHTA and FQGNSA. CDR3 size: 15 residues. V was trimmed by 1 base and J by 5 bases, leaving 9 bases between them. This CDR3 reads CASSLVGQNNSPLHF. Here the CDR3 DNA reads TGTGCCAGCAGCTTAGTCGGACAGAATAATTCACCCCTCCACTTT.

V gene TRBV18 combines with J gene TRBJ1-4; no reliable D call. This CDR3 region has 13 residues. Germline CDR1 and CDR2: KGHSH and LQKENI. V was clipped by 2 bases and J by 5 bases, with 6 bases between them. CDR3 sequence: CASSPIENEKLFF. The DNA of the CDR3 is TGTGCCAGCTCACCAATAGAGAATGAAAAACTGTTTTTT.

The V call is TRBV30, the J call TRBJ1-6, with 7 bases lining up with TRBD1. Per germline, CDR1 GTSNPN and CDR2 SVGIG (reference sequence). V shed 0 bases and J 9 bases; nucleotides not matched to a gene: 8. The length of the CDR3 is 15 residues. The CDR3 bases are TGTGCCTGGAGTGTACGAGACAGGGCTAGTTCACCCCTCCACTTT. Its translation: CAWSVRDRASSPLHF.

This clone was observed a handful of times. CDR3 nucleotides: TGTGCCAGCAGTCTTAGCGGGGGGGCCAGCTCCTACAATGAGCAGTTCTTC. It specifies CASSLSGGASSYNEQFF. The V call is TRBV7-2, the J call TRBJ2-1, with 11 bases identical to TRBD2. V gave up 6 bases and J gave up 0 bases; unmatched junction bases: 7. CDR3 length equals 17 residues. Germline CDR1 and CDR2: SGHTA and FQGNSA.

The chain combines TRBV5-1 with TRBJ1-3; 8 bases fit TRBD1. Germline lookup yields CDR1 SGHRS and CDR2 YFSETQ. The CDR3 spans 16 residues. Trimming took 3 bases from V and 0 from J; bases not matched to a gene: 5. DNA for the CDR3: TGCGCCAGCAGCTCCGGGACAGGCAACTCTGGAAACACCATATATTTT. Its translation: CASSSGTGNSGNTIYF.

This clone was recorded a few times. The chain has TRBV2 and TRBJ1-5, with D possibly being TRBD1 (5 bases). The CDR3 is 14 amino acids. Between the trimmed V and J ends, which lost 3 bases and 6 bases, there was a span of 12 bases. Germline CDR1 reads SNHLY; CDR2 reads FYNNEI. CDR3 sequence reads: CASSDEVGAQPQHF. The DNA for the CDR3 is TGTGCCAGCAGTGATGAAGTAGGGGCTCAGCCCCAGCATTTT.